Below are 5 T cell receptor beta chains sequenced from a single sample in a study of graft-versus-host responses after intestinal transplantation. Assay used: immunoSEQ multiplex PCR; TCRdb lists only in-frame clones, some missing. The sample contains some 86,000 clones, around 91% of which appear only once. No antigens are known for them. Sequencing was performed on unstimulated CD4+ T cells sorted from spleen or lymph node cells, taken before intestinal transplant. The receptor set was obtained from a human donor who received an intestinal transplant.

This clone was recorded only once. This CDR3 is CASSNIPVPGNTIYF. The DNA of the CDR3 is TGTGCCAGCAGCAATATCCCTGTCCCTGGAAACACCATATATTTT. The J gene is TRBJ1-3, the V gene TRBV21-1. TRBV21-1 represents a pseudogene. CDR3 length: 15 amino acids.

The chain employs TRBV4-3 and TRBJ2-6, with D maybe TRBD1 (6 bases). CDR1 LGHNA and CDR2 YSLEER come from the germline V gene. V was shortened by 0 bases and J by 2 bases, with 11 bases between the two germline ends. This CDR3 spans 17 amino acids. Here the CDR3 DNA reads TGCGCCAGCAGCCAAGATATGACAGGACCTGGGGCCAACGTCCTGACTTTC. Protein sequence: CASSQDMTGPGANVLTF.

The genes are TRBV4-3 and TRBJ2-1, with D hard to call. Germline CDR1 is LGHNA and CDR2 is YSLEER. Trimming removed 0 bases from V and 8 bases from J, with 5 bases in between. The CDR3 contains 12 residues. The CDR3 bases are TGCGCCAGCAGCCAAGATAGTGATGAGCAGTTCTTC. Translating it yields CASSQDSDEQFF.

This chain connects TRBV19 to TRBJ1-2; the match to TRBD1 covers 12 bases. With V trimmed by 5 bases and J by 7 bases, 8 bases remained unmatched. CDR1 and CDR2 (germline): LNHDA, SQIVND (reference sequence). This CDR3 contains 15 residues. The CDR3 sequence: CASSPGTGGTGGYTF. The CDR3 DNA follows: TGTGCCAGTAGTCCCGGGACAGGGGGCACTGGTGGCTACACCTTC.

V gene TRBV4-2 combines with J gene TRBJ2-1; 11 nucleotides agree with TRBD2. The CDR3 spans 16 residues. Trimming took 1 base from V and 4 from J; bases not matched to a gene: 3. CDR1 is LGHNA, CDR2 YNFKEQ, per germline. The CDR3 region is CASSQVPSGGYNEQFF. The CDR3 coding sequence is TGTGCCAGCAGCCAAGTCCCTAGCGGGGGGTACAATGAGCAGTTCTTC.